The next 7 T cell receptor beta chains were all read from a single sample in a study of blood T cell repertoires in COVID-19 (dated by TCRdb to 2020 to 2021). Libraries were prepared through the immunoSEQ multiplex PCR assay. TCRdb holds this immuneACCESS table with in-frame rearrangements only. Some clones are missing; in checked studies, unresolved V genes explain under half, and the rest has no known cause. This sample has 470,000 or so clones in its table, and roughly 89% of those were observed once. The ten top clones hold 4% to 4.5% of the sample. Sequenced sample: peripheral blood. These receptors all come from a woman aged 30 to 39 with acute or convalescent COVID-19.

The chain joins TRBV6-5 to TRBJ2-3, with 8 bases lining up with TRBD1. The CDR3 runs 13 residues. Germline CDR1 is MNHEY and CDR2 is SVGAGI. The J segment lost 6 bases and the V segment lost 4 bases, leaving 3 bases of the junction unmatched. The CDR3 DNA reads TGTGCCAGCAGTTGGGACAGGTTGGATACGCAGTATTTT. The encoded protein is CASSWDRLDTQYF.

V is TRBV5-8 and J is TRBJ2-1, with D tentatively TRBD1 (6 bases). This CDR3 contains 14 residues. CDR1 and CDR2 from the germline V gene are SGHTS and YDEGEE. V lost 4 bases, J lost 6 bases, and 14 bases lay in between. In DNA form, the CDR3 reads TGTGCCAGCAGCCCTTTCCCAGGGGTCAATGAGCAGTTCTTC. Amino acids: CASSPFPGVNEQFF.

The rearrangement uses TRBV18 and TRBJ1-6; D unclear. CDR3 size: 16 residues. Trimming pared 3 bases from V and 1 base from J, leaving 10 bases between. The germline gives CDR1 KGHSH, CDR2 LQKENI. Written as DNA, the CDR3 is TGTGCCAGCTCACCTTCGCCGCTATCCTATAATTCACCCCTCCACTTT. Translating it yields CASSPSPLSYNSPLHF.

This chain uses TRBV4-1 with TRBJ1-2, with D maybe TRBD1 (6 bases). CDR1 is MGHRA and CDR2 is YSYEKL in the germline V gene. V was cut by 0 bases and J by 4 bases, with 12 bases left in between. This CDR3 is built from 15 residues. CDR3: CASSQDRTEFYGYTF. Here the CDR3 DNA reads TGCGCCAGCAGCCAAGATCGGACAGAGTTCTATGGCTACACCTTC.

The chain links TRBV5-4 to TRBJ1-1; D call uncertain. The CDR3 loop spans 12 amino acids. Germline CDR1 is SGHNT and CDR2 is YYREEE (reference sequence). The ends were cut back, 2 bases at V and 6 bases at J, with 8 bases in the middle. The CDR3 spells CASSLFSAEAFF. CDR3 sequence (DNA): TGTGCCAGCAGCTTATTCTCGGCTGAAGCTTTCTTT.

V gene TRBV3-1 (or the pseudogene TRBV3-2) combines with J gene TRBJ2-1, with TRBD2 identical over 11 bases. Per the germline V gene, CDR1 is LGHDT and CDR2 is YNNKEL (reference sequence). The V gene end was trimmed by 2 bases and the J gene end by 9 bases; junction bases not matched to a gene: 6. This CDR3 region has 15 residues. The CDR3 region is CASSQFSGGAAEQFF. CDR3 DNA: TGTGCCAGCAGCCAATTTAGCGGGGGGGCCGCTGAGCAGTTCTTC.

The chain links TRBV6-6 to TRBJ1-1; D might be TRBD1 (6 bases). In germline, CDR1 is MNHNY, CDR2 SVGAGI (reference sequence). V lost 7 bases and J lost 4, with 13 bases in between. The CDR3 covers 13 residues. CDR3 bases: TGTGCCAGCACCGGGGGGGGCGGCACTGAAGCTTTCTTT. Protein: CASTGGGGTEAFF.